The rows below give T cell receptor beta chains drawn from one sample of a study of shared clonotypes between healthy human individuals. Sequencing used immunoSEQ multiplex PCR; TCRdb keeps in-frame clones, though not all of them. The sample shows 850,000 to 1,100,000 clones, 70% to 85% of them seen only once. Sequenced sample: memory CD4+ T cells from PBMCs. The receptor set was obtained from a man aged 18 to 30 in good health. Some clones in this sample may be carry-over from other donors' samples. Both conserved end residues are part of each CDR3. A D gene is named only where the DNA matches it firmly. Expanded clones are given a class, and other clones once, few, many or no size at all.

clone_size: -; d_call: -; j_call: TRBJ2-5; v_call: TRBV4-1; cdr3_nt: TGCGCCAGCAGCCGGACACCGTACCAAGAGACCCAGTACTTC; cdr3_aa: CASSRTPYQETQYF
clone_size: -; d_call: TRBD1; j_call: TRBJ2-6; v_call: TRBV7-9; cdr3_nt: TGTGCCAGCAGCCTTGGGACAGGGTTTACCAACGTCCTGACTTTC; cdr3_aa: CASSLGTGFTNVLTF
clone_size: few; d_call: TRBD1; j_call: TRBJ1-6; v_call: TRBV25-1; cdr3_nt: TGTGCCAGCAGTGAACGGACAGGGGCCGCCCCACCCCTCCACTTT; cdr3_aa: CASSERTGAAPPLHF
clone_size: -; d_call: TRBD1; j_call: TRBJ1-2; v_call: TRBV9; cdr3_nt: TGTGCCAGCAGCGTAGCCCCGGGACAGGGGAACTATGGCTACACCTTC; cdr3_aa: CASSVAPGQGNYGYTF
clone_size: -; d_call: -; j_call: TRBJ2-7; v_call: TRBV7-6; cdr3_nt: TGTGCCAGCAGCTTAGCAGGCGAGCAGTACTTC; cdr3_aa: CASSLAGEQYF
clone_size: -; d_call: TRBD1; j_call: TRBJ2-1; v_call: TRBV4-2; cdr3_nt: TGTGCCAGCAGCTATCGACAGGGGCTTGGGGATGAGCAGTTCTTC; cdr3_aa: CASSYRQGLGDEQFF
clone_size: -; d_call: TRBD1; j_call: TRBJ1-4; v_call: TRBV28; cdr3_nt: TGTGCCAGCAGTGATACCGGGACAGGGCTAAATGAAAAACTGTTTTTT; cdr3_aa: CASSDTGTGLNEKLFF
clone_size: few; d_call: -; j_call: TRBJ1-5; v_call: TRBV2; cdr3_nt: TGTGCCAGCAGTGTGGTAAGCAATCAGCCCCAGCATTTT; cdr3_aa: CASSVVSNQPQHF
clone_size: once; d_call: TRBD2; j_call: TRBJ2-1; v_call: TRBV28; cdr3_nt: TGTGCCAGCAGTCCTGCCGGCGGGAGTGCTAACCATGAGCAGTTCTTC; cdr3_aa: CASSPAGGSANHEQFF
clone_size: -; d_call: TRBD2; j_call: TRBJ2-1; v_call: TRBV28; cdr3_nt: TGTGCCAGCAGACCTGGGGGGGTGACCTCCTACAATGAGCAGTTCTTC; cdr3_aa: CASRPGGVTSYNEQFF
clone_size: -; d_call: -; j_call: TRBJ1-2; v_call: TRBV27; cdr3_nt: TGTGCCAGCAGTTTAACCGGGACAAACCACTATGGCTACACCTTC; cdr3_aa: CASSLTGTNHYGYTF
clone_size: -; d_call: TRBD2; j_call: TRBJ2-7; v_call: TRBV7-8; cdr3_nt: TGTGCCAGCAGCCGCCGGACTAGCGGGAGCTACGAGCAGTACTTC; cdr3_aa: CASSRRTSGSYEQYF
clone_size: once; d_call: TRBD1; j_call: TRBJ2-1; v_call: TRBV6-5; cdr3_nt: TGTGCCAGCAGTTACTCGGGGGACAGGGCGTTCCTACGGCAGTTCTTC; cdr3_aa: CASSYSGDRAFLRQFF
clone_size: -; d_call: -; j_call: TRBJ1-5; v_call: TRBV5-1; cdr3_nt: TGCGCCAGCAGCTTGGCAGGGGTTCCGCCCCAGCATTTT; cdr3_aa: CASSLAGVPPQHF
clone_size: -; d_call: TRBD2; j_call: TRBJ2-7; v_call: TRBV4-1; cdr3_nt: TGCGCCAGCAGCCAAGTCTCACTAGCGGACTACGAGCAGTACTTC; cdr3_aa: CASSQVSLADYEQYF
clone_size: -; d_call: -; j_call: TRBJ2-5; v_call: TRBV7-3; cdr3_nt: TGTGCCAGCAGCCCGGTCCCTCAAGAGACCCAGTACTTC; cdr3_aa: CASSPVPQETQYF
clone_size: few; d_call: -; j_call: TRBJ2-5; v_call: TRBV9; cdr3_nt: TGTGCCAGCAGCGTAGAGGGTAGCGTACGCTCGGAGACCCAGTACTTC; cdr3_aa: CASSVEGSVRSETQYF
clone_size: -; d_call: TRBD1; j_call: TRBJ2-5; v_call: TRBV5-4; cdr3_nt: TGTGCCAGCAGCTTGGGTTTAGGGCAGGGGGAAGAGACCCAGTACTTC; cdr3_aa: CASSLGLGQGEETQYF
clone_size: many; d_call: -; j_call: TRBJ2-1; v_call: TRBV11-2; cdr3_nt: TGTGCCAGCAGCAAATCCCTCCGGGGGTGGTTCTTC; cdr3_aa: CASSKSLRGWFF
clone_size: -; d_call: -; j_call: TRBJ2-2; v_call: TRBV2; cdr3_nt: TGTGCCAGCAGTGGGGAGCTTGGGACAAGAAGGGCCGGGGAGCTGTTTTTT; cdr3_aa: CASSGELGTRRAGELFF
clone_size: -; d_call: -; j_call: TRBJ2-7; v_call: TRBV5-1; cdr3_nt: TGCGCCAGCAGCCCCCGTGTATATGGGCAATCCTACGAGCAGTACTTC; cdr3_aa: CASSPRVYGQSYEQYF
clone_size: -; d_call: TRBD1; j_call: TRBJ1-4; v_call: TRBV2; cdr3_nt: TGTGCCAGCGGACGATACAGGGGACCTAATGAAAAACTGTTTTTT; cdr3_aa: CASGRYRGPNEKLFF
clone_size: once; d_call: -; j_call: TRBJ2-7; v_call: TRBV6-5; cdr3_nt: TGTGCCAGCCGCCAAAGCCAGAAGCCCTACGAGCAGTACTTC; cdr3_aa: CASRQSQKPYEQYF
clone_size: -; d_call: -; j_call: TRBJ2-7; v_call: TRBV5-6; cdr3_nt: TGTGCCAGCAGCTCTGCCTACGAGCAGTACTTC; cdr3_aa: CASSSAYEQYF
clone_size: -; d_call: -; j_call: TRBJ2-7; v_call: TRBV28; cdr3_nt: TGTGCCAGCAAATCGAGCTGGGAATACGAGCAGTACTTC; cdr3_aa: CASKSSWEYEQYF
clone_size: many; d_call: -; j_call: TRBJ1-5; v_call: TRBV28; cdr3_nt: TGTGCCAGCAGTTTCCAAGGAAATCAGCCCCAGCATTTT; cdr3_aa: CASSFQGNQPQHF
clone_size: -; d_call: TRBD1; j_call: TRBJ2-7; v_call: TRBV7-2; cdr3_nt: TGTGCCAGCAGCTCTCAAAGGGGCGACAGGGCTTTTACCTACGAGCAGTACTTC; cdr3_aa: CASSSQRGDRAFTYEQYF
clone_size: -; d_call: -; j_call: TRBJ2-5; v_call: TRBV13; cdr3_nt: TGTGCCAGCAGCTTAAAGGACAGGTGGCTGGGGGGAGAGACCCAGTACTTC; cdr3_aa: CASSLKDRWLGGETQYF
clone_size: -; d_call: -; j_call: TRBJ2-5; v_call: TRBV15; cdr3_nt: TGTGCCACCAGCGGCGGTTTTGGGGGAGAGACCCAGTACTTC; cdr3_aa: CATSGGFGGETQYF
clone_size: -; d_call: TRBD1; j_call: TRBJ1-5; v_call: TRBV7-2; cdr3_nt: TGTGCCAGCAGCCCGGGACAGTATAGCAATCAGCCCCAGCATTTT; cdr3_aa: CASSPGQYSNQPQHF
clone_size: -; d_call: TRBD2; j_call: TRBJ2-7; v_call: TRBV6-6; cdr3_nt: TGTGCCAGCAGCAGCGGGGCGAGGGAGCAGTACTTC; cdr3_aa: CASSSGAREQYF
clone_size: -; d_call: -; j_call: TRBJ2-3; v_call: TRBV7-2; cdr3_nt: TGTGCCAGCAGCCGTAAAATGGTCGCTTACACAGATACGCAGTATTTT; cdr3_aa: CASSRKMVAYTDTQYF
clone_size: -; d_call: -; j_call: TRBJ1-2; v_call: TRBV15; cdr3_nt: TGTGCCACCAGCAGAGGGGCGGGAGGCCTCGGCTACACCTTC; cdr3_aa: CATSRGAGGLGYTF
clone_size: -; d_call: -; j_call: TRBJ1-2; v_call: TRBV28; cdr3_nt: TGTGCCAGCAGTATGAGACAGGATCCTAATGGCTACACCTTC; cdr3_aa: CASSMRQDPNGYTF
clone_size: once; d_call: -; j_call: TRBJ1-5; v_call: TRBV28; cdr3_nt: TGTGCCAGCAGACAGGGAGGCAATCAGCCCCAGCATTTT; cdr3_aa: CASRQGGNQPQHF
clone_size: once; d_call: TRBD1; j_call: TRBJ2-7; v_call: TRBV10-2; cdr3_nt: TGCGCCAGCAGGGCAGGACAGGGAGTGCGGGAGCAGTACTTC; cdr3_aa: CASRAGQGVREQYF
clone_size: -; d_call: -; j_call: TRBJ1-6; v_call: TRBV27; cdr3_nt: TGTGCCAGCAGTTTTTCGCGGGGGGGAAATTCACCCCTCCACTTT; cdr3_aa: CASSFSRGGNSPLHF
clone_size: -; d_call: -; j_call: TRBJ2-7; v_call: TRBV19; cdr3_nt: TGTGCCAGTAGTGCGACAGGGAGGAACGAGCAGTACTTC; cdr3_aa: CASSATGRNEQYF
clone_size: few; d_call: -; j_call: TRBJ2-7; v_call: TRBV29-1; cdr3_nt: TGCAGCGCGCAGGGTCCCTACGAGCAGTACTTC; cdr3_aa: CSAQGPYEQYF
clone_size: -; d_call: TRBD1; j_call: TRBJ1-2; v_call: TRBV5-1; cdr3_nt: TGCGCCAGCAGCTCAAACCGGGACAGGGCGTTTCTGAGTGGCTACACCTTC; cdr3_aa: CASSSNRDRAFLSGYTF
clone_size: -; d_call: -; j_call: TRBJ2-6; v_call: TRBV30; cdr3_nt: TGTGCCTGGAGTGGCCTCGCGGGATCTGGGGCCAACGTCCTGACTTTC; cdr3_aa: CAWSGLAGSGANVLTF
clone_size: few; d_call: -; j_call: TRBJ1-4; v_call: TRBV28; cdr3_nt: TGTGCCAGCAGTTTATATGAAAAACTGTTTTTT; cdr3_aa: CASSLYEKLFF
clone_size: -; d_call: -; j_call: TRBJ1-2; v_call: TRBV9; cdr3_nt: TGTGCCAGCAGCGTAGGGATCAGGTCGGATGGCTACACCTTC; cdr3_aa: CASSVGIRSDGYTF
clone_size: -; d_call: -; j_call: TRBJ2-7; v_call: TRBV28; cdr3_nt: TGTGCCAGCAGTGCCCAGGGGCCTAGGGTAGGGTACTTC; cdr3_aa: CASSAQGPRVGYF